This T cell receptor (beta chain) was retrieved from a study of T cell clonotyping in hematopoietic cell transplantation. Study overall: Recipient samples before transplant were obtained post-cytoreduction.

As for this clone: Its antigen is not identified.

Study-wide points: Without cell sorting, CD4 versus CD8 contributions remain unresolved. After transplant, recipient diversity fell while pathologically expanded clonotypes grew through day 180.

Trimming pared 0 bases from V and 1 base from J, leaving 12 bases between. The CDR3 has 16 residues. Germline-derived CDR1 and CDR2 are SGHRS and YFSETQ. Specified time point: recipient sample about 28 days before transplant, after cytoreduction. TCRdb keeps only in-frame clones here, not all; method: immunoSEQ multiplex PCR. The sample records around 24,000 clones, roughly 88% being singletons. The chain carries TRBV5-1 and TRBJ2-3; D is perhaps TRBD2 (6 bases). The input for sequencing was peripheral blood mononuclear cells, taken before stem cell transplant. The receptor was derived from a woman aged 55-75 years with acute myeloid leukemia. Some clones in this sample may be carry-over from other donors' samples. CDR3 DNA: TGCGCCAGCAGCTTGGCGGGGACGGGGGGCACAGATACGCAGTATTTT. Residues: CASSLAGTGGTDTQYF. The full variable domain, rest sourced from reference TRBV5-1 and TRBJ2-3, is KAGVTQTPRYLIKTRGQQVTLSCSPISGHRSVSWYQQTPGQGLQFLFEYFSETQRNKGNFPGRFSGRQFSNSRSEMNVSTLELGDSALYLCASSLAGTGGTDTQYFGPGTRLTVL.